The entry below gives a single T cell receptor (beta chain) sequence along with its context. The data are from a study of blood T cell repertoires in COVID-19. As processed by the authors: Estimation of nucleated cell counts was performed using reference gene primer amplification. Profiling relied on immunoSEQ multiplex PCR, and the TCRdb table lists in-frame clones only, not all of them. V and J calls and clone size are as listed in that table; D and trimming were resolved from the DNA. The table records 230,000 or so clones, 84% of them present only once. The TCR sequence derives from a man aged 45-65 years with active or convalescent COVID-19. Sequencing used peripheral blood.

As DNA, the CDR3 is TGTGCCAGCAGCTTGTGGGACAGGGAAGGAGCTTTCTTT. Its translation is CASSLWDREGAFF. The V gene is TRBV5-4, the J gene TRBJ1-1, with 9 bases matching TRBD1. The V and J ends lost 1 base and 10 bases, in that order; junction bases with no gene match: 5. Germline lookup yields CDR1 SGHNT and CDR2 YYREEE (reference sequence). The CDR3 length is 13 residues.